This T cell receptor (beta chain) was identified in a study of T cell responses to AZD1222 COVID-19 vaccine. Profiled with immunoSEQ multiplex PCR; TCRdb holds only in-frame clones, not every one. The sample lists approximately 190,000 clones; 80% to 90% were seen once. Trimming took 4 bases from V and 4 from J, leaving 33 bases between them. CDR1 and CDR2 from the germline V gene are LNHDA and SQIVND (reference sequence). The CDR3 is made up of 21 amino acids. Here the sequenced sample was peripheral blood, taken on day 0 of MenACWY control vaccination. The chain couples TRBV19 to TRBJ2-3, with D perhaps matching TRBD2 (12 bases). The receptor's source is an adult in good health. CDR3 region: CASSSGQGAASGRAGADTQYF. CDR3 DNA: TGTGCCAGTAGTAGCGGACAGGGGGCGGCTAGCGGGAGGGCTGGCGCAGATACGCAGTATTTT.